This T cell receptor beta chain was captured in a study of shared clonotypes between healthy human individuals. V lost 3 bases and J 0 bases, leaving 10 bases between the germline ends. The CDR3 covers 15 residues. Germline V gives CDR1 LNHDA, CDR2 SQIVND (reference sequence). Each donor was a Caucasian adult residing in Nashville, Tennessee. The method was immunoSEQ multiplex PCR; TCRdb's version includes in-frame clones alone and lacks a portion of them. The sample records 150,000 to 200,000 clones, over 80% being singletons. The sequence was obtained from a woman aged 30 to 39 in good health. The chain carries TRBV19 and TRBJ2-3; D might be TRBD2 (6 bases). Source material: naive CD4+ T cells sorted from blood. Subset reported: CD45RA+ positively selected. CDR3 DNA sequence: TGTGCCAGTAGTATTTTCGGGGGTAGCACAGATACGCAGTATTTT. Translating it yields CASSIFGGSTDTQYF. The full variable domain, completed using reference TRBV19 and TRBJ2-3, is DGGITQSPKYLFRKEGQNVTLSCEQNLNHDAMYWYRQDPGQGLRLIYYSQIVNDFQKGDIAEGYSVSREKKESFPLTVTSAQKNPTAFYLCASSIFGGSTDTQYFGPGTRLTVL.